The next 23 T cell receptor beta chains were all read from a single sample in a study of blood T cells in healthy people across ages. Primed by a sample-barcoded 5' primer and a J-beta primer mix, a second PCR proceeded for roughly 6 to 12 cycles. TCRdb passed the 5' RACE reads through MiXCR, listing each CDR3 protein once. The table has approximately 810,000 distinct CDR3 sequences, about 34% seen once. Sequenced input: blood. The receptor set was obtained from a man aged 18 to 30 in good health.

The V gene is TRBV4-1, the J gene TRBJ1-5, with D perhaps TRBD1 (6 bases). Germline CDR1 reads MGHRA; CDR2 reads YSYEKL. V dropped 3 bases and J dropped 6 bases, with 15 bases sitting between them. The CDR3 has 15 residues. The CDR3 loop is CASSQGQGHSQPQHF. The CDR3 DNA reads TGCGCCAGCAGCCAGGGGCAGGGACATTCTCAGCCCCAGCATTTT.

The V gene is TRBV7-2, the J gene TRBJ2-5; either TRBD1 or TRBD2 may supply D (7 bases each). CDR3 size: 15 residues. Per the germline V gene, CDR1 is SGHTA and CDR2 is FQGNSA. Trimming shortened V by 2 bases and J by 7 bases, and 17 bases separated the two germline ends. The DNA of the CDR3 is TGTACCAGCAGCTTACACGCAGGGGGAGGGGGGACCCAGTACTTC. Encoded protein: CTSSLHAGGGGTQYF.

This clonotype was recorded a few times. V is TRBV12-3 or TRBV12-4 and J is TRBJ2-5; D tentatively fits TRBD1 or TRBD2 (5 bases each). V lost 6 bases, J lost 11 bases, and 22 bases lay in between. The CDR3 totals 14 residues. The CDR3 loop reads CASSPGPLYNEQYF. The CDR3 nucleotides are TGTGCCAGCAGCCCGGGACCCCTATACAATGAGCAGTACTTC.

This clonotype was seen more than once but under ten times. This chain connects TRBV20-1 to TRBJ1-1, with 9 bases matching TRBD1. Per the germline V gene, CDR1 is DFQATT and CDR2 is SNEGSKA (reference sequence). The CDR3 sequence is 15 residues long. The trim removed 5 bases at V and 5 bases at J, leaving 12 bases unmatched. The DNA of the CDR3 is TGCAGTGCTTTTACCTTAGACAGGGGGGGAACTGAAGCTTTCTTT. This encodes CSAFTLDRGGTEAFF.

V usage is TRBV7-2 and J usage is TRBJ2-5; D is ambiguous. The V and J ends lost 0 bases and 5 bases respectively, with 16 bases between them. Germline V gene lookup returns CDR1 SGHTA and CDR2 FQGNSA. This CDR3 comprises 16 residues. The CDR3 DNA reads TGTGCCAGCAGCTTAGCTTTGGGCACTATCGAGGAGACCCAGTACTTC. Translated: CASSLALGTIEETQYF.

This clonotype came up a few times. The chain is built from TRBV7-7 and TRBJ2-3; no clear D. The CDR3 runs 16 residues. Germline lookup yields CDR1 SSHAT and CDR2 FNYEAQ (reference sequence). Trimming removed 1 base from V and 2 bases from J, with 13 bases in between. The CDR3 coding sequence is TGTGCCAGCAGCTTAGGGTCAGACCTTTACACAGATACGCAGTATTTT. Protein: CASSLGSDLYTDTQYF.

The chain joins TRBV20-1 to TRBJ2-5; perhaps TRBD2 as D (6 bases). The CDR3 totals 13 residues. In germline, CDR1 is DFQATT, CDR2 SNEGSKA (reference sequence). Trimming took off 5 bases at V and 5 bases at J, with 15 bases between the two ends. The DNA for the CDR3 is TGCAGTGCTTCCCGCCCTAGCGCTGAGACCCAGTACTTC. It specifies CSASRPSAETQYF.

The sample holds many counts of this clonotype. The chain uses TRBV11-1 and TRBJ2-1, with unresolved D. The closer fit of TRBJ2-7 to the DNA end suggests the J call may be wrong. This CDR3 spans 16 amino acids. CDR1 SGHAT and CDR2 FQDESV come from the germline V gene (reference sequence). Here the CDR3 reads CASSLGLIIQYNEQYF. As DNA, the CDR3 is TGTGCCAGCAGCTTGGGTCTAATCATCCAGTACAATGAGCAGTACTTC.

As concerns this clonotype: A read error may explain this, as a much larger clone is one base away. CDR3 nucleotide sequence: TGTGCCATCAGTGATCCCGGACTAGCGGAGAAAGGGACCCAGTACTTC. Translating gives CAISDPGLAEKGTQYF. This sequence joins TRBV10-3 and TRBJ2-7; 10 nucleotides agree with TRBD2. TRBJ2-5 explains the end of the DNA better; the J call may be wrong. There are 16 residues in the CDR3. Per the germline V gene, CDR1 is ENHRY and CDR2 is SYGVKD.

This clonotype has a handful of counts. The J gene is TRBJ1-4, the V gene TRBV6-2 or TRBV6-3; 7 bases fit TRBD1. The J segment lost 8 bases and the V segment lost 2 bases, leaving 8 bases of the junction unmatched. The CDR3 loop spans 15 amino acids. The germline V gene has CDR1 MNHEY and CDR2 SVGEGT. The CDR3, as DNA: TGTGCCAGCAGTTACCTCGGGACAGTTCGGGAAAAACTGTTTTTT. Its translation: CASSYLGTVREKLFF.

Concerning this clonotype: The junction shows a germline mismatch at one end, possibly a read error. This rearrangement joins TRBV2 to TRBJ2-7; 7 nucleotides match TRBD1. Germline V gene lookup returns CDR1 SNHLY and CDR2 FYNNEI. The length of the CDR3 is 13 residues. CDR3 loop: CAISADRFYEQYF. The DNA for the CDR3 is TGTGCCATCAGTGCGGACAGGTTCTACGAGCAGTACTTC. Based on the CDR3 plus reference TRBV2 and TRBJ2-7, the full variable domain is EPEVTQTPSHQVTQMGQEVILRCVPISNHLYFYWYRQILGQKVEFLVSFYNNEISEKSEIFDDQFSVERPDGSNFTLKIRSTKLEDSAMYFCAISADRFYEQYFGPGTRLTVT.

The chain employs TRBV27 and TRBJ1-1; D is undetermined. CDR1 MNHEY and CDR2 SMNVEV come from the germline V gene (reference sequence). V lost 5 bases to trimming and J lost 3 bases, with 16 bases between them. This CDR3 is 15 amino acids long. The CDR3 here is CASSHGRLSYTEAFF. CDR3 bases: TGTGCCAGCAGTCACGGACGCCTGAGCTACACTGAAGCTTTCTTT.

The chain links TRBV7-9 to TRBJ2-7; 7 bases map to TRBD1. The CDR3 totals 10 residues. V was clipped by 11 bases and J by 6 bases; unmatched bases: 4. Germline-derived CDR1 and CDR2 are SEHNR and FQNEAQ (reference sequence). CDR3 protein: CAGAGGEQYF. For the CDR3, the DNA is TGTGCCGGGGCAGGGGGCGAGCAGTACTTC. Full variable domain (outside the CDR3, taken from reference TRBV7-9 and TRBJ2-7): DTGVSQNPRHKITKRGQNVTFRCDPISEHNRLYWYRQTLGQGPEFLTYFQNEAQLEKSRLLSDRFSAERPKGSFSTLEIQRTEQGDSAMYLCAGAGGEQYFGPGTRLTVT.

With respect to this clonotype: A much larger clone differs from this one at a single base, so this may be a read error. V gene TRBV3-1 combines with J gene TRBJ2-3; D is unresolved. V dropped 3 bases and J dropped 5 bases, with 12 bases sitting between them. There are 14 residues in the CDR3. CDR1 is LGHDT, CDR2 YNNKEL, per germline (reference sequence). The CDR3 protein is CASSHSLRIDTQYF. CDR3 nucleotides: TGTGCCAGCAGCCATTCCCTGCGAATAGATACGCAGTATTTT.

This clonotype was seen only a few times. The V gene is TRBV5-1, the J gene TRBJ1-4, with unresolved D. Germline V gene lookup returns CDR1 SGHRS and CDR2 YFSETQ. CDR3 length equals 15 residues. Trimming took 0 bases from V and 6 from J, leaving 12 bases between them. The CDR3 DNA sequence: TGCGCCAGCAGCTTGGAGGGCAGGAATGATGAAAAACTGTTTTTT. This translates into CASSLEGRNDEKLFF.

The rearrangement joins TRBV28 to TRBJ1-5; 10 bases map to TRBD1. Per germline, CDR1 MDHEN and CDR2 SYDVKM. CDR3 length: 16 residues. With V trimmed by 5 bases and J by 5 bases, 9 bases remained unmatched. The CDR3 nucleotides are TGTGCCAGCAGTACACCCGGGACAGGGGTGGATCAGCCCCAGCATTTT. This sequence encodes CASSTPGTGVDQPQHF.

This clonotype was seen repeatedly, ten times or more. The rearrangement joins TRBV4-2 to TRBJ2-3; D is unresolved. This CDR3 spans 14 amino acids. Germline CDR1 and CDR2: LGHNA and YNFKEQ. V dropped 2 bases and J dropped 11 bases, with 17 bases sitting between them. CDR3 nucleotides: TGTGCCAGCAGCCAACCCGCTTTGGCCGATGGGCAGTATTTT. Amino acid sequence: CASSQPALADGQYF.

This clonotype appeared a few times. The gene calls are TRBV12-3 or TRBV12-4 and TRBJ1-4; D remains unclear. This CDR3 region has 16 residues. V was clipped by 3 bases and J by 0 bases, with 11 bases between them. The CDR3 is CASSFYRIATNEKLFF. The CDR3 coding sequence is TGTGCCAGCAGTTTCTACCGCATTGCAACTAATGAAAAACTGTTTTTT.

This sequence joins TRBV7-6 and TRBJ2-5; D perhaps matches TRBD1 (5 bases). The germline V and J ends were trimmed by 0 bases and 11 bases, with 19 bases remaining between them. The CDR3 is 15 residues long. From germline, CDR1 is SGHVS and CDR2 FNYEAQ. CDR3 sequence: CASSLATVSYNEQYF. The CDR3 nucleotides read TGTGCCAGCAGCTTAGCGACAGTTTCCTACAATGAGCAGTACTTC.

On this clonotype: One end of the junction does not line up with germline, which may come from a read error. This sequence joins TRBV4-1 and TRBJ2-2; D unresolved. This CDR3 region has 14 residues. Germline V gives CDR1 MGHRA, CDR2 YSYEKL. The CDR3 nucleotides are TGCACCAGCAGTGGGTCCTTAAATCCCGGGGAGCTGTTTTTT. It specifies CTSSGSLNPGELFF.

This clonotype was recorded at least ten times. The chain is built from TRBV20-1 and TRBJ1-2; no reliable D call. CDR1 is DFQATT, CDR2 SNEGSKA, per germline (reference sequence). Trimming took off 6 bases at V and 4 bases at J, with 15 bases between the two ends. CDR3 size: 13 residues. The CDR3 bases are TGCAGTGCCAGAACTCCTGTGAGCTATGGCTACACCTTC. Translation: CSARTPVSYGYTF.

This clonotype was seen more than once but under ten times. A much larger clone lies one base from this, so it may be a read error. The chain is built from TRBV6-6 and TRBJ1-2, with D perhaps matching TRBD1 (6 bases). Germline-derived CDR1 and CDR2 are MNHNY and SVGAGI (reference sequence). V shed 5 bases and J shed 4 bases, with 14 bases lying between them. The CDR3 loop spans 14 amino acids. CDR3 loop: CASSVTGNAYGYTF. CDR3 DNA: TGTGCCAGCAGTGTTACAGGGAACGCCTATGGCTACACCTTC.

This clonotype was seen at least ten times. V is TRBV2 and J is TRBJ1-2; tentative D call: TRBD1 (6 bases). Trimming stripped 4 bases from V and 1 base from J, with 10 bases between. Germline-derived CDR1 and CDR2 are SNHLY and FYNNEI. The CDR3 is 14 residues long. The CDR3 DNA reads TGTGCCAGCAGTGGAGGACAGTTTAACTATGGCTACACCTTC. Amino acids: CASSGGQFNYGYTF.